This T cell receptor (beta chain) was captured in a study of blood T cell repertoires in COVID-19. CDR3 size: 15 residues. The germline V gene has CDR1 MNHNS and CDR2 SASEGT. The V and J ends lost 2 bases and 3 bases respectively, with 11 bases between them. Assay: immunoSEQ multiplex PCR; the TCRdb copy retains only in-frame clones and omits some. The sample records 150,000 or so clones, roughly nine tenths being singletons. The specimen sequenced was peripheral blood. The sequence was collected from a human donor in a cohort sampled during active COVID-19. The gene calls are TRBV6-1 and TRBJ1-5; D is uncertain. CDR3 nucleotide sequence: TGTGCCAGCAGTGAACCTCGCGGGCTCAATCAGCCCCAGCATTTT. Its translation is CASSEPRGLNQPQHF.